The next 29 T cell receptor beta chains were all read from a single sample in a study of cytomegalovirus exposure and HLA in healthy donors. This PCR relied on a set of 60 Vbeta primers and 13 Jbeta primers. Sequenced by immunoSEQ multiplex PCR; TCRdb stores in-frame clones only, minus some. Counted here are 130,000 or so clones, roughly four fifths occurring once; the ten biggest clones make up 1.5% to 2%. The material sequenced was PBMCs. Source of these receptors: a man aged 35 to 55 in good health and CMV-seronegative.

The chain uses TRBV28 and TRBJ2-7; 11 bases agree with TRBD1. V lost 7 bases to trimming and J lost 4 bases; unmatched junction nucleotides: 6. Germline lookup yields CDR1 MDHEN and CDR2 SYDVKM. The CDR3 contains 14 residues. The CDR3 sequence is CASIAGTGGYEQYF. The CDR3 DNA follows: TGTGCCAGCATTGCCGGGACAGGGGGTTACGAGCAGTACTTC.

This chain links TRBV4-3 with TRBJ1-1; TRBD1 matches 10 bases. There are 18 residues in the CDR3. V lost 4 bases, J lost 4 bases, and 15 bases stayed unmatched. Germline CDR1 and CDR2: LGHNA and YSLEER. The CDR3 bases are TGCGCCAGCAGCCGGCACCCAACGGGACAGGGGTCCTCCACTGAAGCTTTCTTT. It is translated as CASSRHPTGQGSSTEAFF.

This clone was seen a single time. The chain links TRBV5-1 to TRBJ2-7, with D possibly being TRBD1 (6 bases). The V gene lost 0 bases and the J gene lost 3 bases, with 10 bases spanning the gap. CDR3 length: 14 residues. The germline CDR1 and CDR2 sequences are SGHRS and YFSETQ. As DNA, the CDR3 is TGCGCCAGCAGCTTGGCCACGGACAGCTACGAGCAGTACTTC. Its translation: CASSLATDSYEQYF. The complete variable domain, with remaining parts taken from reference TRBV5-1 and TRBJ2-7, reads KAGVTQTPRYLIKTRGQQVTLSCSPISGHRSVSWYQQTPGQGLQFLFEYFSETQRNKGNFPGRFSGRQFSNSRSEMNVSTLELGDSALYLCASSLATDSYEQYFGPGTRLTVT.

V gene TRBV7-2 combines with J gene TRBJ2-7; D may be TRBD2 (7 bases). This CDR3 is 15 amino acids long. V lost 2 bases and J 3 bases, leaving 14 bases between the germline ends. Germline CDR1 and CDR2: SGHTA and FQGNSA. This chain's CDR3 is CASSLRGGEHYEQYF. For the CDR3, the DNA is TGTGCCAGCAGCTTAAGGGGGGGCGAGCACTACGAGCAGTACTTC.

The genes are TRBV10-3 and TRBJ2-7; possible D gene TRBD1, 7 bases. Trimming left V 7 bases short and J 7 bases short, with 23 bases between. The CDR3 contains 15 residues. CDR1 ENHRY and CDR2 SYGVKD come from the germline V gene. CDR3 DNA: TGTGCCATCACAGGGGACAGTCCATCCCGGGAGGAGCAGTACTTC. Its protein product is CAITGDSPSREEQYF.

The chain couples TRBV5-4 to TRBJ2-1, with TRBD2 identical over 11 bases. The V segment lost 4 bases and the J segment 7 bases; nucleotides outside the gene matches: 4. Looked up from germline, CDR1 is SGHNT and CDR2 is YYREEE (reference sequence). The CDR3 is 14 amino acids. CDR3 amino acids: CASSPGLADNEQFF. The CDR3, as DNA: TGTGCCAGCAGCCCGGGACTAGCGGATAATGAGCAGTTCTTC.

As to this clone: Relative to the germline gene, one junction end is altered; a read error may explain this. V gene TRBV7-9 combines with J gene TRBJ2-4; D gene uncertain. CDR3 length: 15 amino acids. Germline assignment: CDR1 SEHNR and CDR2 FQNEAQ (reference sequence). Written as DNA, the CDR3 is TGTGCCAGCAGCTTTACCCTCGAAGGCAAAAACAGTCAGTACTTC. Translated: CASSFTLEGKNSQYF.

The chain employs TRBV15 and TRBJ1-1; 8 bases match TRBD1. V dropped 5 bases and J dropped 0; count of bases not matched to a gene: 5. This CDR3 is built from 15 residues. Germline CDR1 LNHNV, CDR2 YYDKDF (reference sequence). Here the CDR3 reads CATSPRTGMNTEAFF. The CDR3 DNA sequence: TGTGCCACCAGCCCCCGGACAGGGATGAACACTGAAGCTTTCTTT.

V is TRBV29-1 and J is TRBJ2-7, with D maybe TRBD2 (6 bases). The germline CDR1 and CDR2 sequences are SQVTM and ANQGSEA. This CDR3 contains 14 residues. V gave up 6 bases and J gave up 0 bases, with 15 bases separating them. CDR3 amino acids: CSVAFGGSSYEQYF. CDR3 coding DNA: TGCAGCGTGGCGTTTGGGGGGAGCTCCTACGAGCAGTACTTC.

The chain combines TRBV12-2 with TRBJ2-1; TRBD2 reflects the table's D call only, with no check against the DNA. TRBV12-2 is a listed pseudogene. The CDR3 sequence is 20 residues long. CDR3 DNA sequence: TGTGCAAGTCGCTTCGAGGAAATTGGTTTGGTAGCGGGGGGGTACAATGAGCAGTTCTTC. It translates to CASRFEEIGLVAGGYNEQFF.

CDR3 sequence: CASSLLRGTEAFF. The CDR3 nucleotides are TGTGCCAGCAGCTTACTAAGGGGTACTGAAGCTTTCTTT. V usage is TRBV7-2 and J usage is TRBJ1-1; a weak D match, TRBD1 (5 bases). With 2 bases removed from V and 5 bases from J, the gap between germline ends came to 9 bases. This CDR3 is built from 13 residues. CDR1 is SGHTA and CDR2 is FQGNSA in the germline V gene.

This chain joins TRBV6-5 and TRBJ1-6; no firm D call. CDR3 length equals 14 residues. Germline V lookup: CDR1 MNHEY, CDR2 SVGAGI. The V gene lost 5 bases and the J gene lost 10 bases, with 15 bases spanning the gap. The CDR3 region has the DNA TGTGCCAGCAGTCCCCGGGGTGTATTATCACCCCTCCACTTT. Its protein product is CASSPRGVLSPLHF.

The gene calls are TRBV7-9 and TRBJ2-1; TRBD1 might be the D (6 bases). V lost 5 bases, J lost 2 bases, and 13 bases lay in between. The CDR3 loop spans 15 amino acids. Germline V lookup: CDR1 SEHNR, CDR2 FQNEAQ (reference sequence). The CDR3 DNA reads TGTGCCAGCAGCCCAGGGGTAGGGACCTACAATGAGCAGTTCTTC. Protein: CASSPGVGTYNEQFF.

The chain links TRBV6-6 to TRBJ2-1; 8 bases line up with TRBD2. V gave up 2 bases and J gave up 8 bases; unmatched junction bases: 8. CDR3 size: 15 residues. Germline lookup yields CDR1 MNHNY and CDR2 SVGAGI (reference sequence). The DNA for the CDR3 is TGTGCCAGCAGTTACCCGGGGACTAGAGGGTATGAGCAGTTCTTC. Its protein product is CASSYPGTRGYEQFF.

This chain's CDR3 is CASSYTTGTNEKLFF. The CDR3, as DNA: TGTGCCAGCAGTTACACGACAGGGACTAATGAAAAACTGTTTTTT. The V call is TRBV6-5, the J call TRBJ1-4; 7 bases agree with TRBD1. The V segment lost 2 bases and the J segment 2 bases; nucleotides outside the gene matches: 2. The CDR3 totals 15 residues. The V gene's germline CDR1 is MNHEY and CDR2 SVGAGI.

The chain combines TRBV7-2 with TRBJ2-7, with TRBD2 matching 11 bases. The germline V gene has CDR1 SGHTA and CDR2 FQGNSA. The J segment lost 5 bases and the V segment lost 7 bases, leaving 7 bases of the junction unmatched. This CDR3 has 14 amino acids. The CDR3, as DNA: TGTGCCAGCACCCGGGGACTAGCGGAAAACGAGCAGTACTTC. Its translation is CASTRGLAENEQYF.

CDR3 in DNA: TGTGCCAGCAGCATTGGAGCCCTTGAAGCTTTCTTT. Translated: CASSIGALEAFF. This rearrangement joins TRBV11-2 to TRBJ1-1; D is unclear. V shed 5 bases and J shed 7 bases, with 11 bases lying between them. The CDR3 runs 12 residues. From germline, CDR1 is SGHAT and CDR2 FQNNGV.

The chain recombines TRBV7-2 with TRBJ2-2, with 8 bases fitting TRBD1. The CDR3 is 17 residues long. Trimming at V came to 4 bases and at J to 0 bases, leaving 7 bases not matched to a gene. The germline gives CDR1 SGHTA, CDR2 FQGNSA. In DNA, the CDR3 is TGTGCCAGCAGCTCCTCTCCGGACAGGGCGAACACCGGGGAGCTGTTTTTT. Protein sequence: CASSSSPDRANTGELFF. Full variable domain (missing parts from reference TRBV7-2 and TRBJ2-2): GAGVSQSPSNKVTEKGKDVELRCDPISGHTALYWYRQSLGQGLEFLIYFQGNSAPDKSGLPSDRFSAERTGGSVSTLTIQRTQQEDSAVYLCASSSSPDRANTGELFFGEGSRLTVL.

This chain links TRBV7-2 with TRBJ2-3; TRBD1 matches 7 bases. J gave up 2 bases and V 5 bases, and 4 bases lay outside the gene matches. CDR1 is SGHTA, CDR2 FQGNSA, per germline. This CDR3 comprises 14 residues. The CDR3 here is CASSLTGFTDTQYF. DNA of the CDR3: TGTGCCAGCAGCCTGACAGGGTTCACAGATACGCAGTATTTT.

The V call is TRBV28, the J call TRBJ2-5, with TRBD2 matching over 10 bases. Losses at the gene ends were 3 bases for V and 2 bases for J; bases not matched to a gene: 9. Per the germline V gene, CDR1 is MDHEN and CDR2 is SYDVKM. The CDR3 consists of 17 residues. The CDR3 sequence is CASSLLAGGGPQETQYF. DNA of the CDR3: TGTGCCAGCAGTTTGTTAGCGGGAGGCGGCCCACAAGAGACCCAGTACTTC.

The chain carries TRBV7-2 and TRBJ1-5; no reliable D call. V was clipped by 3 bases and J by 3 bases, with 3 bases between them. The CDR3 consists of 12 residues. The germline V gene encodes CDR1 SGHTA and CDR2 FQGNSA. The CDR3 sequence is CASSFSNQPQHF. The CDR3 DNA reads TGTGCCAGCAGCTTCTCCAATCAGCCCCAGCATTTT.

The DNA of the CDR3 is TGTGCCAGCAGCGGTGATCCCCAGCATTTT. It is translated as CASSGDPQHF. The genes are TRBV25-1 and TRBJ1-5; D unclear. V gave up 6 bases and J gave up 10 bases, with 7 bases separating them. The germline V gene encodes CDR1 MGHDK and CDR2 SYGVNS. This CDR3 spans 10 amino acids.

The chain links TRBV6-5 to TRBJ2-3, with D tentatively TRBD2 (7 bases). The CDR3 is 15 residues long. The V end was cut by 7 bases, the J end by 0 bases, with 14 bases between. Germline V gene sequence: CDR1 MNHEY, CDR2 SVGAGI. CDR3 DNA sequence: TGTGCCAGCACCCTGGGGGGGGCAAGCACAGATACGCAGTATTTT. As protein: CASTLGGASTDTQYF.

The V and J genes are TRBV10-1 and TRBJ2-2, with a tentative D call TRBD2 (6 bases). CDR3 length: 14 residues. V lost 8 bases, J lost 6 bases, and 16 bases lay in between. The germline gives CDR1 WNHNN, CDR2 SYGVQD (reference sequence). The CDR3 reads CASPWASDAGELFF. The CDR3 DNA reads as TGCGCCAGCCCCTGGGCTAGCGATGCCGGGGAGCTGTTTTTT.

The chain combines TRBV5-5 with TRBJ2-1; TRBD2 is a possible D gene (6 bases). V was shortened by 6 bases and J by 13 bases, with 14 bases between the two germline ends. Germline V CDR1 and CDR2: SGHKS, YYEKEE (reference sequence). The CDR3 consists of 11 residues. This chain's CDR3 is CASTEAGGQFF. The CDR3 DNA reads TGTGCCAGCACCGAAGCCGGGGGACAGTTCTTC.

V and J are TRBV18 and TRBJ1-6; 8 nucleotides align to TRBD1. The germline V gene has CDR1 KGHSH and CDR2 LQKENI. J was trimmed by 19 bases and V by 4 bases; bases with no gene match: 21. There are 16 residues in the CDR3. The CDR3 sequence is CASSHVDRDRLTFIHF. As DNA, the CDR3 is TGTGCCAGCTCACACGTTGACCGGGACAGGCTAACTTTTATTCACTTT.

V and J are TRBV19 and TRBJ1-4; TRBD1 matches 7 bases. Germline trimming cut 5 bases from V and 0 bases from J; bases unmatched to any gene: 3. The CDR3 runs to 15 residues. Germline V lookup: CDR1 LNHDA, CDR2 SQIVND (reference sequence). The CDR3 region has the DNA TGTGCCAGTAGTCCGGGGACAGCAACTAATGAAAAACTGTTTTTT. The encoded protein is CASSPGTATNEKLFF.

The rearrangement joins TRBV28 to TRBJ2-5; 8 bases are a match to TRBD1. The CDR3 runs 14 residues. The trim removed 5 bases at V and 5 bases at J, leaving 7 bases unmatched. In germline, CDR1 is MDHEN, CDR2 SYDVKM. The CDR3 protein is CASSLGTGRETQYF. In DNA, the CDR3 is TGTGCCAGCAGTCTAGGGACAGGCCGGGAGACCCAGTACTTC.

This clone was seen a single time. The rearrangement joins TRBV30 to TRBJ1-3; D unclear. CDR3 length equals 15 residues. The V gene lost 1 base and the J gene lost 4 bases, with 14 bases spanning the gap. CDR1 is GTSNPN and CDR2 is SVGIG in the germline V gene (reference sequence). The CDR3 spells CAWSESLPFGNTIYF. The CDR3 coding sequence is TGTGCCTGGAGTGAATCCCTCCCTTTCGGAAACACCATATATTTT.